The next 10 T cell receptor beta chains were all read from a single sample in a study of vaccination and CD4 T cells after COVID-19. These receptors' antigens are unknown. The Oncomine TCR Beta short-read assay sequenced DNA from cultured CD4+ T cells. One entry per CDR3 protein, called by TCRdb with MiXCR from the PCR reads. The sample contains some 6,900 distinct CDR3 sequences, roughly 50% of which appear only once. Treatment: 10-day PBMC culture with coronavirus spike peptide pools or control peptides (ViraFEST assay). Pre-COVID-19 pandemic sampling (2011-2018) yielded the unexposed donor's CD4+ T cells. Source material: CD4+ T cells from blood, cultured in vitro. The receptors stem from a human donor in good health.

The chain joins TRBV7-2 to TRBJ1-4; D call uncertain. The germline V gene has CDR1 SGHTA and CDR2 FQGNSA. This CDR3 spans 14 amino acids. Trimming removed 1 base at V and 3 bases at J, with 6 bases between. CDR3: CASSLGNSNEKLFF. The CDR3, as DNA: TGTGCCAGCAGCTTAGGGAATTCTAATGAAAAACTGTTTTTT.

This clonotype showed up just a few times. The gene calls are TRBV6-2 or TRBV6-3 and TRBJ1-2, with D perhaps matching TRBD1 (6 bases). The CDR3 sequence is 12 residues long. Germline CDR1 reads MNHEY; CDR2 reads SVGEGT. V lost 6 bases to trimming and J lost 5 bases, with 10 bases between them. CDR3 DNA sequence: TGTGCCAGCAGCCCTGGGACATATGGCTACACCTTC. It translates to CASSPGTYGYTF.

This sequence joins TRBV2 and TRBJ2-5; 10 bases align to TRBD2. The junction had 11 bases not matched to a gene; V was cut back by 6 bases and J by 4 bases. CDR1 and CDR2 (germline): SNHLY, FYNNEI. CDR3 length: 16 residues. CDR3 amino acids: CASRPQRGGLGETQYF. In DNA, the CDR3 is TGTGCCAGCAGACCCCAGCGGGGGGGCTTAGGAGAGACCCAGTACTTC.

This clonotype has only a few counts. The J gene is TRBJ2-5, the V gene TRBV6-7; 10 bases agree with TRBD2. TRBV6-7 falls under the ORF class, with uncertain function. The CDR3 extends over 16 amino acids. Losses at the gene ends were 0 bases for V and 0 bases for J; bases not matched to a gene: 1. The CDR3 DNA reads as TGTGCCAGCAGTTACTCCGGGACTAGCGACCAAGAGACCCAGTACTTC. It codes for CASSYSGTSDQETQYF.

This chain links TRBV6-5 with TRBJ2-6, with D hard to call. Germline lookup yields CDR1 MNHEY and CDR2 SVGAGI. There are 17 residues in the CDR3. With 0 bases removed from V and 2 bases from J, the gap between germline ends came to 11 bases. CDR3 in DNA: TGTGCCAGCAGTTACTCAGGGTCCGGCACTGGGGCCAACGTCCTGACTTTC. Its translation is CASSYSGSGTGANVLTF.

The V gene is TRBV4-1, the J gene TRBJ1-5; D is ambiguous. Looked up from germline, CDR1 is MGHRA and CDR2 is YSYEKL. The CDR3 spans 18 residues. The V gene lost 0 bases and the J gene lost 0 bases, with 15 bases spanning the gap. CDR3 protein: CASSQDGLTTDSNQPQHF. The CDR3 DNA follows: TGCGCCAGCAGCCAAGACGGACTCACAACAGATAGCAATCAGCCCCAGCATTTT.

The DNA of the CDR3 is TGCGCCAGCAGTCCCGATCGGACAGGGGCCATGAACACTGAAGCTTTCTTT. Translation gives CASSPDRTGAMNTEAFF. The V call is TRBV10-1, the J call TRBJ1-1; TRBD1 matches at 9 bases. Per the germline V gene, CDR1 is WNHNN and CDR2 is SYGVQD (reference sequence). V gave up 5 bases and J gave up 0 bases; unmatched junction bases: 10. This CDR3 spans 17 amino acids.

This rearrangement joins TRBV7-6 to TRBJ1-1; no firm D call. Looked up from germline, CDR1 is SGHVS and CDR2 is FNYEAQ. This CDR3 contains 16 residues. Trimming shortened V by 2 bases and J by 2 bases, and 15 bases separated the two germline ends. CDR3 loop: CASSLFSSGLNTEAFF. The CDR3 coding sequence is TGTGCCAGCAGCTTATTCTCCAGCGGTCTTAACACTGAAGCTTTCTTT.

The chain has TRBV6-5 and TRBJ1-6; D not certain. The CDR3 extends over 17 amino acids. V was pared by 4 bases and J by 12 bases, with 25 bases between. From germline, CDR1 is MNHEY and CDR2 SVGAGI. The CDR3 DNA is TGTGCCAGCAGTTTCCGATCCCTGGACGGGAAAATTGAACCCCTCCACTTT. Translated: CASSFRSLDGKIEPLHF.

This clonotype was seen a few times. V usage is TRBV25-1 and J usage is TRBJ2-1, with TRBD2 matching 8 bases. This CDR3 has 15 amino acids. J was trimmed by 6 bases and V by 5 bases; bases with no gene match: 9. Germline values: CDR1 MGHDK, CDR2 SYGVNS. The CDR3 protein is CASSSGTRRSNEQFF. The CDR3 region has the DNA TGTGCCAGCAGTTCCGGGACTAGGAGGAGCAATGAGCAGTTCTTC.